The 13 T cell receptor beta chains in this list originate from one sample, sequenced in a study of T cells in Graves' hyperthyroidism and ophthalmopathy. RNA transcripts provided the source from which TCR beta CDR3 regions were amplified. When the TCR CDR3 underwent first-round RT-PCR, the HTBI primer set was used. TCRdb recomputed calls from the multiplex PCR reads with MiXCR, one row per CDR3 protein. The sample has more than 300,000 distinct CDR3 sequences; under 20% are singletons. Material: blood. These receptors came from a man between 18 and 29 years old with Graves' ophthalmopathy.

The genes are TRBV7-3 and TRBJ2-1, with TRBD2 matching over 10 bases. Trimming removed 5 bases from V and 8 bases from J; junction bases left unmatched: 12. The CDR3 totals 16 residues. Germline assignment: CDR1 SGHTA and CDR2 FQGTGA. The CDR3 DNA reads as TGTGCCAGCAGCCCACGCCGAGCGGGGGGGCCCTATGAGCAGTTCTTC. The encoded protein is CASSPRRAGGPYEQFF.

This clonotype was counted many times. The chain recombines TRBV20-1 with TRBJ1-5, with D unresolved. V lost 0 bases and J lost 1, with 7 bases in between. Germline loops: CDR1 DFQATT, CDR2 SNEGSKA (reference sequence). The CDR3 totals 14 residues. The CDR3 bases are TGCAGTGCTAGAGATCGGGGAAGCAATCAGCCCCAGCATTTT. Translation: CSARDRGSNQPQHF.

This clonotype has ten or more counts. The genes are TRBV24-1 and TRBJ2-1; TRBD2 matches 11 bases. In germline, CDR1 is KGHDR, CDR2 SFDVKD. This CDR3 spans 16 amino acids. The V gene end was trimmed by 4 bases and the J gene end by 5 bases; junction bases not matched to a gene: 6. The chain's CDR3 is CATSDSWGLADNEQFF. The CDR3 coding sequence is TGTGCCACCAGTGACTCCTGGGGACTAGCGGACAATGAGCAGTTCTTC.

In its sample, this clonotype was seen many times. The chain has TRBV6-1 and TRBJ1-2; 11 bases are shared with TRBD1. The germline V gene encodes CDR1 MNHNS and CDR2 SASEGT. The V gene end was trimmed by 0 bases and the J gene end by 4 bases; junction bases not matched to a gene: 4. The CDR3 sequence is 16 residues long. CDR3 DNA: TGTGCCAGCAGTGAAGCCGACGGGACAGGGGGCTATGGCTACACCTTC. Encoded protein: CASSEADGTGGYGYTF.

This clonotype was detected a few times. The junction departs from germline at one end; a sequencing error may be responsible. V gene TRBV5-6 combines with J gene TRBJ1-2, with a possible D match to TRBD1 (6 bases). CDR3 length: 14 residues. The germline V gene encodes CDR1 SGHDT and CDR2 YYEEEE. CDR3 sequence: CTSSLGWTDYGYTF. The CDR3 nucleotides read TGTACCAGCAGCTTGGGGTGGACAGACTATGGCTACACCTTC.

The CDR3 is CSVHQGGVYGYTF. The CDR3 DNA is TGCAGCGTTCACCAAGGGGGCGTCTATGGCTACACCTTC. The V gene is TRBV29-1, the J gene TRBJ1-2; 7 bases are a match to TRBD1. Trimming cost V 5 bases and J 4 bases; bases outside gene matches: 7. This CDR3 comprises 13 residues. The germline gives CDR1 SQVTM, CDR2 ANQGSEA.

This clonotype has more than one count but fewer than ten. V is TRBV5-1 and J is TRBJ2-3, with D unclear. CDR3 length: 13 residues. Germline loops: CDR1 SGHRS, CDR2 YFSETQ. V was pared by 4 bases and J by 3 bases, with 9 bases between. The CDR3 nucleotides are TGCGCCAGCAGCCGGGCCACAACAGATACGCAGTATTTT. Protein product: CASSRATTDTQYF.

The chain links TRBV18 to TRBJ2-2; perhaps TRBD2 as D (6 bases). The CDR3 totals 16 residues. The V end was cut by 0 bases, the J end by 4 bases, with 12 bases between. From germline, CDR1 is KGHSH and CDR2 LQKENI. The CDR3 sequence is CASSPPTGERTGELFF. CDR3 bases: TGTGCCAGCTCACCACCAACGGGGGAACGCACCGGGGAGCTGTTTTTT.

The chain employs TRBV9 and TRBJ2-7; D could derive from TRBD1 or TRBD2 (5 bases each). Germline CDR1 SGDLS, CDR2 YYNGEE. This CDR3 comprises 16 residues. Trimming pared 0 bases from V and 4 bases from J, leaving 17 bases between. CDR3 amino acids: CASSVDLGPGPYEQYF. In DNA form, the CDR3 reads TGTGCCAGCAGCGTAGATCTGGGCCCGGGGCCTTACGAGCAGTACTTC.

DNA for the CDR3: TGTGCCAGCAGCACCTCGGGGACGAACACTGAAGCTTTCTTT. Translating gives CASSTSGTNTEAFF. V usage is TRBV3-1 and J usage is TRBJ1-1; possibly TRBD1 for D (5 bases). In germline, CDR1 is LGHDT, CDR2 YNNKEL (reference sequence). Trimming pared 5 bases from V and 1 base from J, leaving 11 bases between. The CDR3 length is 14 residues.

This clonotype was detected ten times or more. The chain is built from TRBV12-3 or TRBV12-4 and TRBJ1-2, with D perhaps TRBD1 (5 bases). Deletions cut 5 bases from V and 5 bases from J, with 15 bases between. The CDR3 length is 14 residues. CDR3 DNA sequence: TGTGCCAGCAGTCAACAAGGGACGGAGTATGGCTACACCTTC. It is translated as CASSQQGTEYGYTF.

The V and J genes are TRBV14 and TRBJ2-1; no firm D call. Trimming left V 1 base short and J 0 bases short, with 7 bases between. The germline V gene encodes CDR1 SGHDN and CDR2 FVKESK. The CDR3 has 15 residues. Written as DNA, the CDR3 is TGTGCCAGCAGCCAAGTAGTGCTCTCCTACAATGAGCAGTTCTTC. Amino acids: CASSQVVLSYNEQFF.

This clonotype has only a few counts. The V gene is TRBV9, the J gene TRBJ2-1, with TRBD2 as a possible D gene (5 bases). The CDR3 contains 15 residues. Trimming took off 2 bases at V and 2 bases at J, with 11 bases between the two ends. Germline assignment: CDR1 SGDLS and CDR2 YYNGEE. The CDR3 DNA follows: TGTGCCAGCAGCGTGGCCCCCGGGGCCTACAATGAGCAGTTCTTC. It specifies CASSVAPGAYNEQFF.